This T cell receptor (beta chain) emerged from a study of blood T cell repertoires in COVID-19. Background on the study: COVID-19 samples, acute and convalescent, were from the United States, Italy and Spain. From T cells, B-cell-depleted T cells, or PBMCs came the material, which was cDNA or gDNA.

In the original analysis: Estimation of nucleated cell counts relied on the amplification of reference gene primers. Assay used: immunoSEQ multiplex PCR; TCRdb lists only in-frame clones, some missing. That table furnishes V, J and clone size, whereas the DNA furnished D and trimming. Of about 230,000 clones detected, 70% to 90% appear once; the ten largest clones hold 11%. A Seattle source enrolled patients during active infection and followed them longitudinally. In its sample, this clone was seen once. Sequenced material: peripheral blood. This TCR came from a man aged 45-60 years with COVID-19, enrolled during active disease.

The CDR3 bases are TGTGCCAGCAGCTCAAGACAGGGGGCGCAAAATGAGCAGTTCTTC. It is translated as CASSSRQGAQNEQFF. V and J are TRBV5-4 and TRBJ2-1, with 10 nucleotides matching TRBD1. Unmatched junction bases numbered 7, after V lost 3 bases and J lost 7 bases. Germline CDR1 SGHNT, CDR2 YYREEE (reference sequence). CDR3 length: 15 residues. Full variable domain (missing parts from reference TRBV5-4 and TRBJ2-1): ETGVTQSPTHLIKTRGQQVTLRCSSQSGHNTVSWYQQALGQGPQFIFQYYREEENGRGNFPPRFSGLQFPNYSSELNVNALELDDSALYLCASSSRQGAQNEQFFGPGTRLTVL.